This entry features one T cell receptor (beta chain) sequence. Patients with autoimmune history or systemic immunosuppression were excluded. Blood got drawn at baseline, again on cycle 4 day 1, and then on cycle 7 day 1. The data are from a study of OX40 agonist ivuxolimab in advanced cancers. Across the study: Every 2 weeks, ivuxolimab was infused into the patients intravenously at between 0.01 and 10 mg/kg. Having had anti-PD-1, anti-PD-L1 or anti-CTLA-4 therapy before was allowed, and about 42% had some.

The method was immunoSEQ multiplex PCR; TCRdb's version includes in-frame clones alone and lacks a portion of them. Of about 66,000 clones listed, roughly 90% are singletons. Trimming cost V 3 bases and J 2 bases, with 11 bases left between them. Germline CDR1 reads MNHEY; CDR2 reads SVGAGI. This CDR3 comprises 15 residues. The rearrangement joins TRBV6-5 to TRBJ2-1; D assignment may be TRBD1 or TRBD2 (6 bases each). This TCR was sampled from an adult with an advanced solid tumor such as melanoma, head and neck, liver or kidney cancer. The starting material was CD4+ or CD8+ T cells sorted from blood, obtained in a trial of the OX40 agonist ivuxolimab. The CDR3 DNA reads TGTGCCAGCAGTTATAGGGGGGACACCTACAATGAGCAGTTCTTC. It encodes CASSYRGDTYNEQFF.